What follows are 26 T cell receptor beta chains derived from one specimen sequenced in a study of blood T cell repertoires in COVID-19. Here immunoSEQ multiplex PCR was the method, and the copy in TCRdb shows in-frame clones only, minus some. The data show 140,000 to 150,000 clones, with over 75% seen just once and around 13% held by the top ten. Sequencing input: peripheral blood. The origin of the receptors is a man aged 55-75 years with active or convalescent COVID-19.

V gene TRBV7-7 combines with J gene TRBJ1-3, with a tentative D call TRBD1 (6 bases). The V and J ends lost 4 bases and 0 bases respectively, with 13 bases between them. The CDR3 is 16 residues long. Germline CDR1 is SSHAT and CDR2 is FNYEAQ (reference sequence). The CDR3 loop is CASSSRDITSGNTIYF. The CDR3 nucleotides read TGTGCCAGCAGCTCCCGGGACATCACCTCTGGAAACACCATATATTTT.

The chain is built from TRBV4-3 and TRBJ2-3; D might be TRBD1 (5 bases). Deletions cut 3 bases from V and 5 bases from J, with 9 bases between. This CDR3 contains 13 residues. Germline V gives CDR1 LGHNA, CDR2 YSLEER. This chain's CDR3 is CASSHSRGDTQYF. Here the CDR3 DNA reads TGCGCCAGCAGCCACTCTAGGGGAGATACGCAGTATTTT.

The genes are TRBV5-1 and TRBJ2-7, with D possibly being TRBD2 (5 bases). Germline CDR1 and CDR2: SGHRS and YFSETQ. Trimming shortened V by 4 bases and J by 3 bases, and 14 bases separated the two germline ends. This CDR3 contains 14 residues. This CDR3 is CASSLAYEGYEQYF. As DNA, the CDR3 is TGCGCCAGCAGCCTGGCCTACGAGGGCTACGAGCAGTACTTC.

The genes are TRBV6-5 and TRBJ1-6, with D hard to call. The CDR3 spans 14 residues. CDR1 is MNHEY, CDR2 SVGAGI, per germline. V was clipped by 0 bases and J by 11 bases, with 11 bases between them. CDR3 nucleotides: TGTGCCAGCAGTTACTCGCAGGCCTCGGCACCCCTCCACTTT. Translation: CASSYSQASAPLHF.

The rearrangement uses TRBV5-8 and TRBJ1-2, with TRBD1 identical over 10 bases. The J segment lost 4 bases and the V segment lost 4 bases, leaving 7 bases of the junction unmatched. Germline V gene data show CDR1 as SGHTS and CDR2 as YDEGEE. There are 15 residues in the CDR3. The CDR3 DNA follows: TGTGCCAGCAGCAACGACAGGGGGCGTTTCTATGGCTACACCTTC. Translating it yields CASSNDRGRFYGYTF.

This clone has more than one count but fewer than ten. The genes are TRBV7-9 and TRBJ2-7; TRBD1 matches 10 bases. V was pared by 5 bases and J by 2 bases, with 6 bases of the junction left unmatched. CDR1 is SEHNR, CDR2 FQNEAQ, per germline (reference sequence). This CDR3 region has 15 residues. The CDR3 is CASSRGDRGTYEQYF. CDR3 DNA: TGTGCCAGCAGCCGGGGGGACAGGGGTACCTACGAGCAGTACTTC.

The CDR3 region is CASSLGQLSGANVLTF. The CDR3 nucleotides are TGTGCCAGCTCACTCGGACAGCTCTCTGGGGCCAACGTCCTGACTTTC. This sequence joins TRBV18 and TRBJ2-6, with a possible D match to TRBD1 (6 bases). Germline CDR1 is KGHSH and CDR2 is LQKENI. The V and J ends lost 4 bases and 0 bases respectively, with 10 bases between them. The CDR3 length is 16 residues.

The chain employs TRBV6-4 and TRBJ2-1; 7 nucleotides match TRBD2. Germline trimming cut 3 bases from V and 9 bases from J; bases unmatched to any gene: 14. CDR3 length equals 16 residues. The germline gives CDR1 MRHNA, CDR2 SNTAGT. DNA of the CDR3: TGTGCCAGCAGTGAGGGGAGGGGAACCCTTGGGGGTGAGCAGTTCTTC. Its protein is CASSEGRGTLGGEQFF.

This sequence joins TRBV2 and TRBJ2-1, with TRBD1 matching over 8 bases. V lost 6 bases, J lost 4 bases, and 5 bases stayed unmatched. The length of the CDR3 is 14 residues. Germline CDR1 SNHLY, CDR2 FYNNEI. The DNA for the CDR3 is TGTGCCAGCAGCCCGGGACAGGTGTACAATGAGCAGTTCTTC. Translated: CASSPGQVYNEQFF.

This clone came up once. The chain recombines TRBV5-5 with TRBJ1-2, with TRBD1 identical over 9 bases. V lost 3 bases and J lost 6; bases outside the gene matches: 6. The germline CDR1 and CDR2 sequences are SGHKS and YYEKEE (reference sequence). The CDR3 extends over 14 amino acids. The CDR3 region is CASSYRGLVDGYTF. CDR3 sequence (DNA): TGTGCCAGCAGCTACAGGGGGCTGGTTGATGGCTACACCTTC. The full variable domain, with the rest looked up from reference TRBV5-5 and TRBJ1-2, is DAGVTQSPTHLIKTRGQQVTLRCSPISGHKSVSWYQQVLGQGPQFIFQYYEKEERGRGNFPDRFSARQFPNYSSELNVNALLLGDSALYLCASSYRGLVDGYTFGSGTRLTVV.

The chain couples TRBV11-2 to TRBJ1-1; D is possibly TRBD1 (6 bases). The CDR3 totals 13 residues. V was cut by 1 base and J by 10 bases, with 13 bases left in between. Germline CDR1 and CDR2: SGHAT and FQNNGV. As DNA, the CDR3 is TGTGCCAGCAGCTTAGCTTCAGGGGCTGGAGCTTTCTTT. This gives the protein CASSLASGAGAFF.

The chain uses TRBV18 and TRBJ1-1; possible D gene TRBD1, 6 bases. In germline, CDR1 is KGHSH, CDR2 LQKENI. The V gene lost 4 bases and the J gene lost 0 bases, with 12 bases spanning the gap. CDR3 size: 15 residues. This chain's CDR3 is CASSQQGGVNTEAFF. CDR3 sequence (DNA): TGTGCCAGCTCACAACAGGGAGGGGTGAACACTGAAGCTTTCTTT.

Note on this clone: Compared with germline, one end of the junction differs, possibly owing to a read error. J is TRBJ2-2 and V is TRBV9; maybe TRBD2 (6 bases). There are 16 residues in the CDR3. CDR1 is SGDLS, CDR2 YYNGEE, per germline. The CDR3 DNA reads as TGTGCCAGCAGCCCCCGAGGACGGACTAACATCGGGGAGCTGTTTTTT. Translating it yields CASSPRGRTNIGELFF.

The rearrangement joins TRBV5-4 to TRBJ2-5; TRBD2 might be the D (7 bases). The germline gives CDR1 SGHNT, CDR2 YYREEE (reference sequence). The CDR3 consists of 14 residues. V was trimmed by 6 bases and J by 5 bases, leaving 17 bases between them. The CDR3 DNA sequence: TGTGCCAGCACTTCTGGGGGGGCTCGCGAGACCCAGTACTTC. It yields the protein CASTSGGARETQYF. The full variable domain, rest sourced from reference TRBV5-4 and TRBJ2-5, is ETGVTQSPTHLIKTRGQQVTLRCSSQSGHNTVSWYQQALGQGPQFIFQYYREEENGRGNFPPRFSGLQFPNYSSELNVNALELDDSALYLCASTSGGARETQYFGPGTRLLVL.

This chain uses TRBV28 with TRBJ1-1; possible D gene TRBD1, 6 bases. This CDR3 region has 17 residues. The germline gives CDR1 MDHEN, CDR2 SYDVKM. The germline V and J ends were trimmed by 3 bases and 4 bases, with 21 bases remaining between them. CDR3 bases: TGTGCCAGCAGTTTGCTTACCTCCAGGGGTCTTGGCACTGAAGCTTTCTTT. Protein sequence: CASSLLTSRGLGTEAFF.

The chain couples TRBV29-1 to TRBJ2-7; 7 nucleotides agree with TRBD1. Germline values: CDR1 SQVTM, CDR2 ANQGSEA. The junction had 1 base not matched to a gene; V was cut back by 5 bases and J by 0 bases. This CDR3 comprises 12 residues. The CDR3 DNA follows: TGCAGCGTTCGGACAGGCTCCTACGAGCAGTACTTC. Its translation is CSVRTGSYEQYF.

The chain employs TRBV6-5 and TRBJ2-3; the match to TRBD2 covers 7 bases. In germline, CDR1 is MNHEY, CDR2 SVGAGI. The CDR3 extends over 16 amino acids. V trimming: 4 bases; J trimming: 4 bases; junction bases outside the gene matches: 11. CDR3 coding DNA: TGTGCCAGCAGTTCTCCCCGTGGGGCGGGAGCAGATACGCAGTATTTT. Translating it yields CASSSPRGAGADTQYF.

This clone was found once. V usage is TRBV5-1 and J usage is TRBJ2-2; tentative D call: TRBD1 (6 bases). The germline V and J ends were trimmed by 9 bases and 1 base, with 13 bases remaining between them. The length of the CDR3 is 14 residues. Germline V gives CDR1 SGHRS, CDR2 YFSETQ. The chain's CDR3 is CATYPGQNTGELFF. In DNA form, the CDR3 reads TGCGCCACCTATCCGGGACAGAACACCGGGGAGCTGTTTTTT.

The chain is built from TRBV9 and TRBJ2-7; 11 positions agree with TRBD2. Germline V gene sequence: CDR1 SGDLS, CDR2 YYNGEE. CDR3 length equals 14 residues. The junction had 2 bases not matched to a gene; V was cut back by 3 bases and J by 3 bases. CDR3 nucleotides: TGTGCCAGCAGCGGGGGGACTAGCGGCTACGAGCAGTACTTC. Protein product: CASSGGTSGYEQYF.

For this clone: The sample has other DNA sequences that encode this CDR3 too. CDR3 residues: CASSLLGDGYTF. As DNA, the CDR3 is TGTGCCAGCAGTTTACTAGGGGATGGCTACACCTTC. The chain carries TRBV28 and TRBJ1-2, with D possibly TRBD1 on 5 matching bases. The ends were cut back, 2 bases at V and 6 bases at J, with 7 bases in the middle. Germline V CDR1 and CDR2: MDHEN, SYDVKM. The CDR3 spans 12 residues.

Comment on this clone: Other DNA sequences in this sample translate to the same CDR3. The chain couples TRBV10-3 to TRBJ1-2; TRBD1 matches at 9 bases. V lost 3 bases and J lost 3; bases outside the gene matches: 2. The CDR3 loop spans 14 amino acids. Germline CDR1 ENHRY, CDR2 SYGVKD. For the CDR3, the DNA is TGTGCCATCAGTGAACGGGACAGGGACTATGGCTACACCTTC. Protein sequence: CAISERDRDYGYTF.

The chain links TRBV29-1 to TRBJ2-6; D is possibly TRBD1 (5 bases). The CDR3 runs to 17 residues. V dropped 1 base and J dropped 0 bases, with 13 bases sitting between them. The germline gives CDR1 SQVTM, CDR2 ANQGSEA. CDR3 DNA: TGCAGCGTTGAAGGATCGGAGACAGTCTCTGGGGCCAACGTCCTGACTTTC. Encoded protein: CSVEGSETVSGANVLTF.

Concerning this clone itself: The germline gene is not matched at one end of the junction; a read error may be the cause. The genes are TRBV5-4 and TRBJ1-2; possible D gene TRBD1, 6 bases. Germline CDR1 SGHNT, CDR2 YYREEE (reference sequence). This CDR3 spans 13 amino acids. CDR3 DNA: TGTGCCAGCAGTTTGGACAGTTCCTTTGGCTACACCTTC. This gives the protein CASSLDSSFGYTF.

The genes are TRBV7-8 and TRBJ2-7; D is undetermined. This CDR3 contains 15 residues. Trimming stripped 1 base from V and 0 bases from J, with 10 bases between. Germline assignment: CDR1 SGHVS and CDR2 FQNEAQ. The CDR3 DNA reads as TGTGCCAGCAGCTTAGACAGTGGGTACTCCTACGAGCAGTACTTC. This translates into CASSLDSGYSYEQYF. The whole variable domain, filled in from reference TRBV7-8 and TRBJ2-7, reads GAGVSQSPRYKVAKRGQDVALRCDPISGHVSLFWYQQALGQGPEFLTYFQNEAQLDKSGLPSDRFFAERPEGSVSTLKIQRTQQEDSAVYLCASSLDSGYSYEQYFGPGTRLTVT.

The chain couples TRBV15 to TRBJ2-7; 7 nucleotides line up with TRBD2. V shed 0 bases and J 3 bases; nucleotides not matched to a gene: 5. Germline V gene sequence: CDR1 LNHNV, CDR2 YYDKDF (reference sequence). The CDR3 totals 15 residues. The CDR3 sequence: CATSRDWGGGYEQYF. The CDR3 DNA sequence: TGTGCCACCAGCAGAGATTGGGGGGGTGGCTACGAGCAGTACTTC.

The sample holds one count of this clone. J is TRBJ1-1 and V is TRBV9; D may be TRBD1 (6 bases). Trimming took off 4 bases at V and 3 bases at J, with 19 bases between the two ends. This CDR3 has 16 amino acids. Per the germline V gene, CDR1 is SGDLS and CDR2 is YYNGEE. The CDR3 here is CASSIRSNRVYTEAFF. The CDR3 nucleotides are TGTGCCAGCAGCATCCGATCGAACAGGGTGTACACTGAAGCTTTCTTT.